The 11 T cell receptor beta chains listed next were all sequenced from one sample in a study of identical twins. One entry per CDR3 protein, called by TCRdb with MiXCR from the 5' RACE reads. The data show about 900,000 distinct CDR3 sequences, with roughly an eighth seen just once and around 1.6% held by the top ten. The same data also contributed to another study, on yellow fever vaccine responses in identical twins.

Sample: PBMCs. The receptors were sampled from a woman in her late teens or twenties in good health.

This clonotype was seen at least ten times. The gene calls are TRBV12-3 or TRBV12-4 and TRBJ1-5; TRBD1 is a possible D gene (5 bases). This CDR3 comprises 13 residues. Trimming pared 6 bases from V and 6 bases from J, leaving 12 bases between. The CDR3 DNA sequence: TGTGCCAGCAGGGTAAGGGGTGTTCAGCCCCAGCATTTT. Encoded protein: CASRVRGVQPQHF.

This clonotype was seen at least ten times. This chain links TRBV6-1 with TRBJ2-1, with 7 positions matching TRBD1. Per the germline V gene, CDR1 is MNHNS and CDR2 is SASEGT. The CDR3 totals 14 residues. Trimming took 6 bases from V and 6 from J; bases not matched to a gene: 8. CDR3 loop: CASRRQGSVNEQFF. CDR3 sequence (DNA): TGTGCCAGCAGAAGACAGGGTTCGGTCAATGAGCAGTTCTTC.

This clonotype came up a few times. CDR3 coding DNA: TGTGCCAGCAGCCAAGAGGGGTTTGGAAACACCATATATTTT. Its protein is CASSQEGFGNTIYF. This rearrangement joins TRBV14 to TRBJ1-3; D is unresolved. The germline V and J ends were trimmed by 0 bases and 3 bases, with 6 bases remaining between them. The CDR3 is 14 amino acids. Germline CDR1 reads SGHDN; CDR2 reads FVKESK.

The chain couples TRBV20-1 to TRBJ2-6; tentative D call: TRBD2 (6 bases). CDR3 length: 16 amino acids. Trimming stripped 3 bases from V and 0 bases from J, with 12 bases between. Per germline, CDR1 DFQATT and CDR2 SNEGSKA (reference sequence). For the CDR3, the DNA is TGCAGTGCTAGCCGGGACTCTTACTCTGGGGCCAACGTCCTGACTTTC. Translated, it gives CSASRDSYSGANVLTF.

This clonotype was counted a few times. This sequence joins TRBV20-1 and TRBJ1-1; D unclear. From germline, CDR1 is DFQATT and CDR2 SNEGSKA (reference sequence). CDR3 length equals 13 residues. V was trimmed by 2 bases and J by 1 base, leaving 8 bases between them. Here the CDR3 reads CSARPPWNTEAFF. Here the CDR3 DNA reads TGCAGTGCTAGACCCCCATGGAACACTGAAGCTTTCTTT.

This chain connects TRBV5-1 to TRBJ2-2; TRBD1 matches 7 bases. Per germline, CDR1 SGHRS and CDR2 YFSETQ. V trimming: 4 bases; J trimming: 6 bases; junction bases outside the gene matches: 12. The CDR3 is 16 amino acids. CDR3 bases: TGCGCCAGCAGCGTCCAGACAGGGATTGAGGCCGGGGAGCTGTTTTTT. Residues: CASSVQTGIEAGELFF.

V gene TRBV29-1 combines with J gene TRBJ1-2; 9 bases are a match to TRBD1. In germline, CDR1 is SQVTM, CDR2 ANQGSEA. The J segment lost 1 base and the V segment lost 6 bases, leaving 3 bases of the junction unmatched. The CDR3 is 13 residues long. Written as DNA, the CDR3 is TGCAGCGTGCCGACAGGGGGTAACTATGGCTACACCTTC. Protein: CSVPTGGNYGYTF.

This clonotype was seen more than once but under ten times. V usage is TRBV5-1 and J usage is TRBJ2-3, with TRBD1 as a possible D gene (6 bases). The CDR3 runs 15 residues. Trimming stripped 4 bases from V and 4 bases from J, with 16 bases between. Germline-derived CDR1 and CDR2 are SGHRS and YFSETQ. The CDR3 is CASSRTSTGADTQYF. CDR3 sequence (DNA): TGCGCCAGCAGCAGGACCTCGACAGGTGCAGATACGCAGTATTTT.

In this sample, this clonotype turned up a few times. V usage is TRBV20-1 and J usage is TRBJ2-3, with D possibly matching TRBD2 (6 bases). This CDR3 contains 15 residues. Trimming cost V 2 bases and J 5 bases, with 17 bases left between them. CDR1 and CDR2 from the germline V gene are DFQATT and SNEGSKA (reference sequence). The CDR3 nucleotides are TGCAGTGCTAGATTAGCGGAGGGCTTGGGAGATACGCAGTATTTT. The encoded protein is CSARLAEGLGDTQYF.

This clonotype was picked up a small number of times. The chain is built from TRBV6-6 and TRBJ1-1; unclear D gene. Germline-derived CDR1 and CDR2 are MNHNY and SVGAGI (reference sequence). The CDR3 consists of 12 residues. The V and J ends lost 6 bases and 6 bases respectively, with 11 bases between them. The CDR3 reads CASSNLFSEAFF. The CDR3 DNA reads as TGTGCCAGCAGCAACCTGTTCTCTGAAGCTTTCTTT.

J is TRBJ2-7 and V is TRBV20-1; weak D call: TRBD1 (5 bases). Germline CDR1 reads DFQATT; CDR2 reads SNEGSKA (reference sequence). V was trimmed by 6 bases and J by 4 bases, leaving 16 bases between them. This CDR3 is built from 13 residues. CDR3 amino acids: CSAVQQTVYEQYF. The CDR3 region has the DNA TGCAGTGCAGTACAACAGACAGTTTACGAGCAGTACTTC.